This T cell receptor beta chain was retrieved from a study of T cells in women clearing cervical HPV infection. Overall study findings and caveats: Repertoire richness, not evenness, was significantly elevated in CIN3+ cases versus controls.

Germline loops: CDR1 LNHDA, CDR2 SQIVND (reference sequence). Trimming cost V 7 bases and J 4 bases, with 13 bases left between them. This CDR3 region has 14 residues. Average input was around 1,200 ng genomic DNA for immunoSEQ TCR beta CDR3 amplification. Data came from immunoSEQ multiplex PCR; TCRdb stores just in-frame clones and leaves some out. With about 40,000 clones in the sample, the ten largest clones hold about 6%. Points on this clone: Its antigen is still unknown. Read sequence stops 3 residues before the CDR3 end, and the germline J gene provides the missing end.

Sequencing was done on a sample of blood buffy coat. This TCR was recovered from a woman between 18 and 70 years old with a cervical HPV16 infection that either progressed to CIN3+ or cleared (not recorded which). V is TRBV19 and J is TRBJ2-2; D is possibly TRBD1 (6 bases). The covered CDR3 bases are TGTGCCAGTACGTGGACAGAGAGCACCGGGGAG. Translated: CASTWTESTGE. The whole CDR3 sequence is CASTWTESTGELFF.